Below are 29 T cell receptor beta chains sequenced from a single sample in a study of shared clonotypes between healthy human individuals (dated by TCRdb to 2019 to 2021). Library preparation used the immunoSEQ multiplex PCR assay. TCRdb mirrors the immuneACCESS table, restricted to in-frame sequences. Some clones are absent from its copies; in checked studies, under half trace to an unresolved V gene, and the reason for the others is unknown. The sample includes 2,500,000 or so clones, with under 95% observed a single time. The ten largest make up around 0.38% of the sample. Sequencing was performed on naive CD4+ T cells from PBMCs. The cell subset or site label for this specimen denotes: CD45RA+ positively selected. Receptor source: a man aged 18 to 30 in good health. Some clones in this sample may be carry-over from other donors' samples.

The genes are TRBV7-2 and TRBJ2-7, with 10 bases fitting TRBD2. From germline, CDR1 is SGHTA and CDR2 FQGNSA. V was clipped by 3 bases and J by 3 bases; unmatched bases: 11. This CDR3 contains 17 residues. In DNA form, the CDR3 reads TGTGCCAGCAGCTTCCCCGGTGAGCGGGAGGGCCGCTACGAGCAGTACTTC. Protein product: CASSFPGEREGRYEQYF.

The chain links TRBV6-5 to TRBJ2-1; possibly TRBD2 for D (5 bases). Germline CDR1 and CDR2: MNHEY and SVGAGI. The CDR3 is 16 residues long. Trimming removed 4 bases at V and 0 bases at J, with 13 bases between. CDR3: CASSSRTGSSYNEQFF. CDR3 DNA: TGTGCCAGCAGTTCTAGGACGGGGAGCTCCTACAATGAGCAGTTCTTC.

The chain couples TRBV4-1 to TRBJ2-5; 7 nucleotides agree with TRBD2. The CDR3 covers 17 residues. The ends lost 2 bases at V and 4 bases at J; junction bases unmatched: 13. Germline V gives CDR1 MGHRA, CDR2 YSYEKL. The CDR3 bases are TGCGCCAGCAGCCAACGGGGAGGGGTAGGAGTAACAGAGACCCAGTACTTC. It yields the protein CASSQRGGVGVTETQYF.

The CDR3 loop is CASSSNHVGVLSTDTQYF. The DNA of the CDR3 is TGTGCCAGCAGCTCAAACCATGTCGGTGTCCTTAGCACAGATACGCAGTATTTT. The V gene is TRBV7-6, the J gene TRBJ2-3; D is unresolved. Germline values: CDR1 SGHVS, CDR2 FNYEAQ. CDR3 size: 18 residues. Trimming stripped 4 bases from V and 0 bases from J, with 20 bases between.

This chain joins TRBV5-5 and TRBJ1-3; D is possibly TRBD1 (6 bases). Germline CDR1 reads SGHKS; CDR2 reads YYEKEE (reference sequence). V lost 0 bases and J 0 bases, leaving 10 bases between the germline ends. CDR3 length equals 16 residues. The CDR3 bases are TGTGCCAGCAGCTTGGAGGACAGCTTCTCTGGAAACACCATATATTTT. Protein sequence: CASSLEDSFSGNTIYF.

Here the CDR3 reads CASSREVGSEQYF. DNA for the CDR3: TGCGCCAGCAGCCGAGAAGTCGGCTCCGAGCAGTACTTC. The chain employs TRBV4-3 and TRBJ2-7; no reliable D call. Germline V gene lookup returns CDR1 LGHNA and CDR2 YSLEER. This CDR3 is 13 amino acids long. V lost 4 bases to trimming and J lost 6 bases, with 13 bases between them.

The V and J genes are TRBV11-2 and TRBJ2-2, with 10 bases matching TRBD2. The CDR3 length is 16 residues. The germline V gene encodes CDR1 SGHAT and CDR2 FQNNGV. The V and J ends lost 2 bases and 3 bases, in that order; junction bases with no gene match: 3. The CDR3 region is CASSLFSGRHTGELFF. The CDR3 nucleotides read TGTGCCAGCAGCTTATTTAGCGGGAGGCACACCGGGGAGCTGTTTTTT.

For this clone: Other DNA sequences of this sample code for an identical CDR3. The genes are TRBV29-1 and TRBJ1-3; TRBD1 might be the D (5 bases). Germline loops: CDR1 SQVTM, CDR2 ANQGSEA. This CDR3 comprises 12 residues. Trimming took 4 bases from V and 1 from J, leaving 5 bases between them. This chain's CDR3 is CSVGGSGNTIYF. DNA for the CDR3: TGCAGCGTTGGGGGGTCTGGAAACACCATATATTTT. The full variable domain, in which reference TRBV29-1 and TRBJ1-3 provide the parts outside the CDR3, is SAVISQKPSRDICQRGTSLTIQCQVDSQVTMMFWYRQQPGQSLTLIATANQGSEATYESGFVIDKFPISRPNLTFSTLTVSNMSPEDSSIYLCSVGGSGNTIYFGEGSWLTVV.

Comment on this clone: The same CDR3 also results from other DNA sequences found in this sample. The chain is built from TRBV29-1 and TRBJ1-5; D might be TRBD1 (6 bases). V was cut by 4 bases and J by 0 bases, with 7 bases left in between. The CDR3 is 13 amino acids. Germline values: CDR1 SQVTM, CDR2 ANQGSEA. Here the CDR3 DNA reads TGCAGCGTTGCAGGGGATAGCAATCAGCCCCAGCATTTT. Translated: CSVAGDSNQPQHF.

With respect to this clone: Other DNA sequences in this sample translate to the same CDR3. J is TRBJ2-1 and V is TRBV7-2, with 7 nucleotides matching TRBD2. Germline-derived CDR1 and CDR2 are SGHTA and FQGNSA. This CDR3 region has 13 residues. Trimming removed 1 base from V and 9 bases from J; junction bases left unmatched: 3. The CDR3 sequence is CASSLVGGGEQFF. In DNA, the CDR3 is TGTGCCAGCAGCTTAGTGGGCGGGGGTGAGCAGTTCTTC.

J is TRBJ2-5 and V is TRBV7-2; weak D call: TRBD1 (6 bases). The V and J ends lost 5 bases and 1 base respectively, with 11 bases between them. CDR1 is SGHTA, CDR2 FQGNSA, per germline. The CDR3 consists of 14 residues. The CDR3 DNA is TGTGCCAGCAGCCGACAGGTGATCCAAGAGACCCAGTACTTC. It specifies CASSRQVIQETQYF. The full variable domain, with the rest looked up from reference TRBV7-2 and TRBJ2-5, is GAGVSQSPSNKVTEKGKDVELRCDPISGHTALYWYRQSLGQGLEFLIYFQGNSAPDKSGLPSDRFSAERTGGSVSTLTIQRTQQEDSAVYLCASSRQVIQETQYFGPGTRLLVL.

The gene calls are TRBV7-8 and TRBJ2-7; the match to TRBD1 covers 9 bases. Per germline, CDR1 SGHVS and CDR2 FQNEAQ. The J segment lost 5 bases and the V segment lost 1 base, leaving 3 bases of the junction unmatched. This CDR3 is built from 14 residues. The CDR3, as DNA: TGTGCCAGCAGCTTAGACAGGGGGCAGGACGAGCAGTACTTC. Protein sequence: CASSLDRGQDEQYF.

V is TRBV18 and J is TRBJ2-4, with D tentatively TRBD1 (5 bases). The V gene lost 2 bases and the J gene lost 9 bases, with 14 bases spanning the gap. This CDR3 has 14 residues. In germline, CDR1 is KGHSH, CDR2 LQKENI. For the CDR3, the DNA is TGTGCCAGCTCACCAGGGGCTGCCCAGGGCATTCAGTACTTC. It is translated as CASSPGAAQGIQYF.

This clone was detected only a few times. The genes are TRBV5-1 and TRBJ2-2; 9 positions match TRBD1. J gave up 7 bases and V 4 bases, and 5 bases lay outside the gene matches. This CDR3 is 14 amino acids long. Germline V gene sequence: CDR1 SGHRS, CDR2 YFSETQ. The CDR3 here is CASSAGQGIGELFF. CDR3 sequence (DNA): TGCGCCAGCAGCGCAGGACAGGGGATCGGGGAGCTGTTTTTT.

The chain joins TRBV7-3 to TRBJ2-3, with 7 bases matching TRBD2. This CDR3 comprises 14 residues. The ends lost 4 bases at V and 1 base at J; junction bases unmatched: 2. The V gene's germline CDR1 is SGHTA and CDR2 FQGTGA. CDR3 in amino acids: CASSYLAGTDTQYF. CDR3 coding DNA: TGTGCCAGCAGCTACCTAGCGGGCACAGATACGCAGTATTTT.

V and J are TRBV4-1 and TRBJ1-5; 9 bases match TRBD1. V dropped 1 base and J dropped 6; count of bases not matched to a gene: 7. The CDR3 contains 16 residues. Germline V gene lookup returns CDR1 MGHRA and CDR2 YSYEKL. This CDR3 is CASSQGRDRETQPQHF. DNA for the CDR3: TGCGCCAGCAGCCAAGGCCGGGACAGGGAAACTCAGCCCCAGCATTTT.

This clone was seen just once. J is TRBJ2-3 and V is TRBV27, with D possibly TRBD2 on 5 matching bases. This CDR3 is 17 amino acids long. Deletions cut 5 bases from V and 0 bases from J, with 18 bases between. Germline CDR1 is MNHEY and CDR2 is SMNVEV (reference sequence). In DNA form, the CDR3 reads TGTGCCAGCAGTCCCGTGCGGCTAGCAGTAAGCACAGATACGCAGTATTTT. This sequence encodes CASSPVRLAVSTDTQYF.

This sequence joins TRBV7-2 and TRBJ2-3, with a possible D match to TRBD1 (5 bases). Germline assignment: CDR1 SGHTA and CDR2 FQGNSA. V was clipped by 4 bases and J by 4 bases, with 9 bases between them. The CDR3 is 13 residues long. The CDR3 region is CASSSGMPDTQYF. For the CDR3, the DNA is TGTGCCAGCAGCTCAGGGATGCCAGATACGCAGTATTTT.

The rearrangement uses TRBV30 and TRBJ1-1; D gene uncertain. V lost 1 base, J lost 8 bases, and 8 bases lay in between. The CDR3 loop spans 11 amino acids. The germline V gene has CDR1 GTSNPN and CDR2 SVGIG (reference sequence). The CDR3 nucleotides read TGTGCCTGGAGTGATGAGGGAGAAGCTTTCTTT. Translated, it gives CAWSDEGEAFF.

The genes are TRBV28 and TRBJ2-5, with D perhaps matching TRBD1 (5 bases). The CDR3 length is 14 residues. Trimming removed 6 bases at V and 5 bases at J, with 16 bases between. CDR1 MDHEN and CDR2 SYDVKM come from the germline V gene. CDR3 DNA sequence: TGTGCCAGCAGCTCAGGGTTGAGGTCGGAGACCCAGTACTTC. As protein: CASSSGLRSETQYF.

This chain joins TRBV7-9 and TRBJ1-2, with a tentative D call TRBD1 (5 bases). The CDR3 totals 14 residues. Trimming took 4 bases from V and 0 from J, leaving 9 bases between them. Germline loops: CDR1 SEHNR, CDR2 FQNEAQ (reference sequence). The CDR3 DNA reads TGTGCCAGCAGCTGGGGCGGCTCTAACTATGGCTACACCTTC. Encoded protein: CASSWGGSNYGYTF.

This clone came up once. This rearrangement joins TRBV27 to TRBJ2-5; D possibly corresponds to TRBD2 (5 bases). This CDR3 has 12 amino acids. Trimming pared 8 bases from V and 4 bases from J, leaving 11 bases between. CDR1 and CDR2 from the germline V gene are MNHEY and SMNVEV (reference sequence). Here the CDR3 reads CASGGGRETQYF. The CDR3 nucleotides read TGTGCCAGCGGAGGCGGGCGAGAGACCCAGTACTTC.

The chain uses TRBV7-2 and TRBJ2-2; perhaps TRBD1 as D (5 bases). V was clipped by 6 bases and J by 0 bases, with 14 bases between them. The CDR3 runs 16 residues. From germline, CDR1 is SGHTA and CDR2 FQGNSA. CDR3 nucleotides: TGTGCCAGCAGGCGAACAGGCAACTCGAACACCGGGGAGCTGTTTTTT. As protein: CASRRTGNSNTGELFF.

This sequence joins TRBV30 and TRBJ2-1; 13 nucleotides align to TRBD2. Germline V lookup: CDR1 GTSNPN, CDR2 SVGIG (reference sequence). The CDR3 runs to 15 residues. Trimming removed 3 bases from V and 6 bases from J; junction bases left unmatched: 5. The CDR3 loop is CAWSTTSGRVNEQFF. The CDR3 region has the DNA TGTGCCTGGAGCACCACTAGCGGGAGGGTCAATGAGCAGTTCTTC. Together with reference TRBV30 and TRBJ2-1, the CDR3 gives the full variable domain: SQTIHQWPATLVQPVGSPLSLECTVEGTSNPNLYWYRQAAGRGLQLLFYSVGIGQISSEVPQNLSASRPQDRQFILSSKKLLLSDSGFYLCAWSTTSGRVNEQFFGPGTRLTVL.

This rearrangement joins TRBV7-9 to TRBJ1-5; perhaps TRBD1 as D (6 bases). Germline V gene lookup returns CDR1 SEHNR and CDR2 FQNEAQ (reference sequence). Trimming cost V 5 bases and J 2 bases, with 19 bases left between them. The CDR3 has 17 amino acids. The CDR3 loop reads CASSRFEGGRGNQPQHF. In DNA, the CDR3 is TGTGCCAGCAGCCGATTCGAGGGGGGCCGGGGCAATCAGCCCCAGCATTTT.

The chain recombines TRBV6-1 with TRBJ1-4, with no clear D. This CDR3 is built from 15 residues. V was pared by 7 bases and J by 0 bases, with 12 bases between. The germline V gene encodes CDR1 MNHNS and CDR2 SASEGT. This CDR3 is CASTKRGATNEKLFF. The CDR3 bases are TGTGCCAGCACCAAGCGGGGTGCAACTAATGAAAAACTGTTTTTT.

This chain uses TRBV5-1 with TRBJ2-1; D unresolved. The CDR3 has 15 residues. V lost 3 bases and J 0 bases, leaving 10 bases between the germline ends. Looked up from germline, CDR1 is SGHRS and CDR2 is YFSETQ. CDR3 region: CASSWTSSSYNEQFF. The CDR3 coding sequence is TGCGCCAGCAGCTGGACGTCTAGCTCCTACAATGAGCAGTTCTTC.

The genes are TRBV6-5 and TRBJ1-2; no firm D call. Germline V gene data show CDR1 as MNHEY and CDR2 as SVGAGI. Trimming left V 6 bases short and J 0 bases short, with 8 bases between. CDR3 length: 13 amino acids. The DNA of the CDR3 is TGTGCCAGCAGCAACGTCGCTAACTATGGCTACACCTTC. This translates into CASSNVANYGYTF.

This clone is a singleton in its sample. The J gene is TRBJ1-2, the V gene TRBV7-9; D unclear. V lost 5 bases to trimming and J lost 7 bases, with 23 bases between them. The length of the CDR3 is 16 residues. Germline V gene data show CDR1 as SEHNR and CDR2 as FQNEAQ (reference sequence). The CDR3 loop reads CASSDRHLQKGIGYTF. The CDR3 nucleotides read TGTGCCAGCAGCGATAGACACCTACAGAAAGGGATTGGCTACACCTTC.